Listed here are 24 T cell receptor beta chains from one sample, sequenced in a study of shared T cell receptors in the human thymus. Method: immunoSEQ multiplex PCR; TCRdb's copy keeps in-frame clones and lacks some. The table lists 650,000 to 950,000 clones, approximately 83% of them singletons, with 0.008% to 0.011% in the top ten. A further study also used this sample, focusing on human thymus T cells.

Sequencing used thymocytes. Every receptor here comes from a girl in the first two years of life with a congenital heart defect.

V and J are TRBV5-3 and TRBJ1-6; perhaps TRBD1 as D (6 bases). TRBV5-3 is noted as an ORF with a role that remains uncertain. The CDR3 has 14 residues. Trimming left V 0 bases short and J 12 bases short, with 13 bases between. CDR3 nucleotides: TGTGCCAGAAGCTTGGCTGGGAGGGGGATACCCCTCCACTTT. This translates into CARSLAGRGIPLHF.

The genes are TRBV4-3 and TRBJ2-3, with D tentatively TRBD1 (6 bases). Germline V gene lookup returns CDR1 LGHNA and CDR2 YSLEER. The V end lost 1 base, the J end lost 2 bases, and 13 bases lay between the germline ends. This CDR3 region has 16 residues. CDR3 DNA sequence: TGCGCCAGCAGCCAAGCGACGGGACAACACACAGATACGCAGTATTTT. It encodes CASSQATGQHTDTQYF.

With respect to this clone: Mismatch with germline at one junction end may stem from a read error. Other DNA variants within this sample encode the same CDR3. This sequence joins TRBV5-6 and TRBJ2-7, with TRBD2 as a possible D gene (6 bases). CDR1 SGHDT and CDR2 YYEEEE come from the germline V gene. This CDR3 contains 13 residues. The CDR3 loop reads CASSSDYIIEQYF. As DNA, the CDR3 is TGCGCCAGCAGCTCGGACTACATAATCGAGCAGTACTTC.

The rearrangement joins TRBV23-1 to TRBJ1-5, with a weak D call TRBD1 (5 bases). TRBV23-1 is filed as an ORF, its function uncertain. The CDR3 is 17 residues long. Trimming removed 4 bases from V and 0 bases from J, with 16 bases in between. The CDR3: CASSPPTDDYSNQPQHF. For the CDR3, the DNA is TGCGCCAGCAGTCCGCCGACAGATGATTATAGCAATCAGCCCCAGCATTTT.

The CDR3 is CASSPRRVGDTEAFF. The CDR3 coding sequence is TGTGCCAGCAGCCCCCGGAGGGTAGGGGACACTGAAGCTTTCTTT. V usage is TRBV7-9 and J usage is TRBJ1-1, with D perhaps TRBD1 (5 bases). The CDR3 length is 15 residues. CDR1 and CDR2 from the germline V gene are SEHNR and FQNEAQ (reference sequence). Trimming removed 5 bases from V and 3 bases from J, with 16 bases in between.

This chain uses TRBV5-1 with TRBJ1-4; D call uncertain. Between the trimmed V and J ends, which lost 1 base and 0 bases, there was a span of 16 bases. In germline, CDR1 is SGHRS, CDR2 YFSETQ. There are 18 residues in the CDR3. The CDR3 region has the DNA TGCGCCAGCAGCTTGAATCGGCCGCCAGGCGCAACTAATGAAAAACTGTTTTTT. Translating it yields CASSLNRPPGATNEKLFF.

The chain has TRBV6-6 and TRBJ1-2; the D gene is possibly TRBD1 (6 bases). V was clipped by 2 bases and J by 7 bases, with 11 bases between them. This CDR3 is built from 13 residues. Germline V CDR1 and CDR2: MNHNY, SVGAGI (reference sequence). The CDR3 DNA is TGTGCCAGCAGTTACGGAGCAGGGGTTGGCTACACCTTC. Translation: CASSYGAGVGYTF.

This chain uses TRBV19 with TRBJ1-5; 7 nucleotides line up with TRBD1. The CDR3 is 16 residues long. The germline CDR1 and CDR2 sequences are LNHDA and SQIVND (reference sequence). Trimming took 5 bases from V and 3 from J; bases not matched to a gene: 10. The chain's CDR3 is CASSLPVGQYNQPQHF. CDR3 coding DNA: TGTGCCAGTAGTCTCCCCGTGGGACAGTACAATCAGCCCCAGCATTTT.

Note on this clone: The sample has other DNA sequences that encode this CDR3 too. The rearrangement joins TRBV14 to TRBJ1-3; 7 nucleotides match TRBD1. The CDR3 loop spans 15 amino acids. V dropped 3 bases and J dropped 4; count of bases not matched to a gene: 6. CDR1 and CDR2 from the germline V gene are SGHDN and FVKESK. CDR3 DNA: TGTGCCAGCAGCCACCGCAGGGGGTCGGGAAACACCATATATTTT. This codes for CASSHRRGSGNTIYF. The complete variable domain, with remaining parts taken from reference TRBV14 and TRBJ1-3, reads EAGVTQFPSHSVIEKGQTVTLRCDPISGHDNLYWYRRVMGKEIKFLLHFVKESKQDESGMPNNRFLAERTGGTYSTLKVQPAELEDSGVYFCASSHRRGSGNTIYFGEGSWLTVV.

The V gene is TRBV28, the J gene TRBJ1-5, with TRBD1 matching over 7 bases. Germline lookup yields CDR1 MDHEN and CDR2 SYDVKM. CDR3 length equals 15 residues. V shed 6 bases and J 7 bases; nucleotides not matched to a gene: 12. Here the CDR3 reads CASSKDRVIGQPQHF. The CDR3 nucleotides read TGTGCCAGCAGCAAAGACAGGGTTATAGGACAGCCCCAGCATTTT.

This rearrangement joins TRBV5-8 to TRBJ2-1, with 11 bases fitting TRBD2. Germline-derived CDR1 and CDR2 are SGHTS and YDEGEE. Trimming at V came to 0 bases and at J to 1 base, leaving 6 bases not matched to a gene. CDR3 length equals 18 residues. In DNA form, the CDR3 reads TGTGCCAGCAGCTTGGTACCTAGCGGGGGGCGGTCCTACAATGAGCAGTTCTTC. Translating it yields CASSLVPSGGRSYNEQFF.

Concerning this clone: The sample has other DNA sequences that encode this CDR3 too. V gene TRBV7-3 combines with J gene TRBJ1-2; 9 bases are shared with TRBD1. The V gene end was trimmed by 3 bases and the J gene end by 4 bases; junction bases not matched to a gene: 3. The V gene's germline CDR1 is SGHTA and CDR2 FQGTGA. This CDR3 is 14 amino acids long. CDR3 nucleotides: TGTGCCAGCAGCTTGACAGGGGGGGGCTATGGCTACACCTTC. This codes for CASSLTGGGYGYTF.

The V and J genes are TRBV13 and TRBJ1-2; D unclear. The CDR3 runs 16 residues. Trimming stripped 1 base from V and 4 bases from J, with 16 bases between. Germline CDR1 is PRHDT and CDR2 is FYEKMQ (reference sequence). CDR3 in DNA: TGTGCCAGCAGCTTAGCCCCCAGTCCCCTAGTCTATGGCTACACCTTC. Translated: CASSLAPSPLVYGYTF. Complete variable domain (other parts from reference TRBV13 and TRBJ1-2): AAGVIQSPRHLIKEKRETATLKCYPIPRHDTVYWYQQGPGQDPQFLISFYEKMQSDKGSIPDRFSAQQFSDYHSELNMSSLELGDSALYFCASSLAPSPLVYGYTFGSGTRLTVV.

Notes on this clone: Other nucleotide sequences from this sample produce the same CDR3. The chain employs TRBV27 and TRBJ2-7; D is uncertain. Germline CDR1 and CDR2: MNHEY and SMNVEV (reference sequence). Trimming cost V 9 bases and J 0 bases, with 15 bases left between them. This CDR3 has 14 amino acids. The CDR3 spells CARSSLSFSYEQYF. The DNA for the CDR3 is TGTGCCAGAAGTAGTTTGAGTTTCTCCTACGAGCAGTACTTC.

This clone was detected only once. The V call is TRBV27, the J call TRBJ1-4; D might be TRBD1 (6 bases). The CDR3 extends over 17 amino acids. The ends were cut back, 0 bases at V and 8 bases at J, with 19 bases in the middle. CDR1 and CDR2 (germline): MNHEY, SMNVEV (reference sequence). CDR3 residues: CASSLSLRGTKEEKLFF. CDR3 coding DNA: TGTGCCAGCAGTTTATCGCTTAGGGGGACGAAGGAAGAAAAACTGTTTTTT.

V usage is TRBV5-6 and J usage is TRBJ2-7, with TRBD1 as a possible D gene (7 bases). CDR1 is SGHDT and CDR2 is YYEEEE in the germline V gene. The CDR3 covers 16 residues. V lost 1 base and J 6 bases, leaving 20 bases between the germline ends. The CDR3 spells CASSLYEARGTSEQYF. CDR3 coding DNA: TGTGCCAGCAGCTTGTATGAGGCCAGGGGGACTTCCGAGCAGTACTTC.

This chain uses TRBV10-3 with TRBJ2-3, with D possibly matching TRBD2 (5 bases). Germline values: CDR1 ENHRY, CDR2 SYGVKD. Trimming cost V 10 bases and J 5 bases, with 10 bases left between them. The CDR3 is 11 amino acids. CDR3: CATEEGDTQYF. The CDR3 nucleotides are TGTGCCACCGAAGAGGGAGATACGCAGTATTTT.

The chain joins TRBV27 to TRBJ2-5, with a possible D match to TRBD2 (5 bases). Per germline, CDR1 MNHEY and CDR2 SMNVEV (reference sequence). This CDR3 has 14 amino acids. V lost 5 bases and J 4 bases, leaving 14 bases between the germline ends. The CDR3 bases are TGTGCCAGCAGTCTAAACACGGAGGCAGAGACCCAGTACTTC. This sequence encodes CASSLNTEAETQYF.

This chain uses TRBV5-1 with TRBJ1-1; D perhaps matches TRBD1 (6 bases). The V end was cut by 4 bases, the J end by 0 bases, with 13 bases between. Germline CDR1 and CDR2: SGHRS and YFSETQ. The CDR3 length is 15 residues. Here the CDR3 reads CASSSPGEMNTEAFF. The CDR3 DNA reads TGCGCCAGCAGCAGCCCAGGGGAGATGAACACTGAAGCTTTCTTT.

The genes are TRBV6-1 and TRBJ1-2; D not certain. Germline CDR1 and CDR2: MNHNS and SASEGT. The CDR3 has 16 amino acids. With 4 bases removed from V and 2 bases from J, the gap between germline ends came to 17 bases. CDR3 sequence reads: CASSACGPSQNYGYTF. The CDR3 DNA follows: TGTGCCAGCAGTGCTTGTGGGCCCTCCCAGAACTATGGCTACACCTTC.

V usage is TRBV9 and J usage is TRBJ2-5, with TRBD1 matching over 11 bases. The CDR3 length is 17 residues. Unmatched junction bases numbered 15, after V lost 7 bases and J lost 4 bases. Germline lookup yields CDR1 SGDLS and CDR2 YYNGEE. The CDR3 loop is CASGRTGGDRFRETQYF. CDR3 sequence (DNA): TGTGCCAGCGGAAGGACAGGGGGCGATAGGTTTCGAGAGACCCAGTACTTC.

The V call is TRBV7-2, the J call TRBJ1-2; D is possibly TRBD1 (6 bases). Germline values: CDR1 SGHTA, CDR2 FQGNSA. The CDR3 has 17 amino acids. Trimming left V 1 base short and J 7 bases short, with 22 bases between. In DNA form, the CDR3 reads TGTGCCAGCAGCTTAGGAGTTTTTTACGGGGGGCAGGGTGGCTACACCTTC. It codes for CASSLGVFYGGQGGYTF.

This clone was counted a few times. The gene calls are TRBV28 and TRBJ1-3; no clear D. The V gene's germline CDR1 is MDHEN and CDR2 SYDVKM. The CDR3 length is 17 residues. Trimming pared 0 bases from V and 1 base from J, leaving 13 bases between. This CDR3 is CASSLCTAITSGNTIYF. The CDR3 DNA is TGTGCCAGCAGTTTATGCACAGCCATAACGTCTGGAAACACCATATATTTT.

V usage is TRBV11-1 and J usage is TRBJ1-2, with D perhaps TRBD1 (6 bases). Germline-derived CDR1 and CDR2 are SGHAT and FQDESV (reference sequence). The CDR3 runs 13 residues. The V and J ends lost 5 bases and 8 bases respectively, with 15 bases between them. This CDR3 is CASSPQGKRGYTF. For the CDR3, the DNA is TGTGCCAGCAGCCCCCAGGGGAAAAGGGGCTACACCTTC.